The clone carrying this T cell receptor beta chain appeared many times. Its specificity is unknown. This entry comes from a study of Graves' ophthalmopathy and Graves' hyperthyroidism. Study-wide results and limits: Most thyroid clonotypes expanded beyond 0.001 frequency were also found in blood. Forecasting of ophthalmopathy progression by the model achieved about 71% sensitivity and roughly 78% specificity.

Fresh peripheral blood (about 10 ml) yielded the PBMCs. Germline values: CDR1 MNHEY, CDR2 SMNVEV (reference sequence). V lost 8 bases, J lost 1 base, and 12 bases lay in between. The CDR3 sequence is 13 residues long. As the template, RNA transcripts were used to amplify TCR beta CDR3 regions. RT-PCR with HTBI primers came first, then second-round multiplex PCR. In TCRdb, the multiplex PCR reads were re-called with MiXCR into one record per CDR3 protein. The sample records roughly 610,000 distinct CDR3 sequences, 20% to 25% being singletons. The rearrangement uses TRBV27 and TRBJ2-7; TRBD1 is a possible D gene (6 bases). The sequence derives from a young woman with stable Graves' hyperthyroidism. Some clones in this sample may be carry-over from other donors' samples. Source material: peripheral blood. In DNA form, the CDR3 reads TGTGCCAGCTCGTTTGGACAGTCCTACGAGCAGTACTTC. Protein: CASSFGQSYEQYF.